This TCR beta chain was found in a study of T cell changes during pregnancy in multiple sclerosis (dated by TCRdb to 2018 to 2020). Regarding the complete study: Changes in the T cell repertoire over the course of pregnancy were examined in this study in women with multiple sclerosis.

Relative to germline, V is 5 bases shorter and J is 6 bases shorter, with 9 bases between their ends. Its CDR3 holds 12 amino acids, cysteine through phenylalanine. The DNA shown is the 36-base CDR3, in frame from base 1. Per the germline V gene, MNHEY is the CDR1 and SVGAGI is the CDR2. In regard to this clone: Its antigen specificity is not known. Base quality data are lacking; no much larger clone is found one base away.

Receptor libraries were prepared by the immunoSEQ multiplex PCR assay. TCRdb provides this immuneACCESS table in a form limited to in-frame rearrangements. Some clones are lacking; in checked studies, under half of them reflect an unresolved V gene, and why the rest are absent is not known. This sample comprises tens of thousands of clones, 85% to 90% of them detected only once. The leading ten clones occupy about 5.2% of the sample. What was sequenced was peripheral blood from another person, used as feeder cells. The rearrangement joined TRBV6-5 to TRBJ2-3, with an unclear D gene assignment. The receptor was derived from a human donor whose cells served as feeder cells for cultures in a pregnancy study. The DNA sequence follows: TGTGCCAGCAGTGCCCGACGGGATACGCAGTATTTT. Its coded protein is CASSARRDTQYF.